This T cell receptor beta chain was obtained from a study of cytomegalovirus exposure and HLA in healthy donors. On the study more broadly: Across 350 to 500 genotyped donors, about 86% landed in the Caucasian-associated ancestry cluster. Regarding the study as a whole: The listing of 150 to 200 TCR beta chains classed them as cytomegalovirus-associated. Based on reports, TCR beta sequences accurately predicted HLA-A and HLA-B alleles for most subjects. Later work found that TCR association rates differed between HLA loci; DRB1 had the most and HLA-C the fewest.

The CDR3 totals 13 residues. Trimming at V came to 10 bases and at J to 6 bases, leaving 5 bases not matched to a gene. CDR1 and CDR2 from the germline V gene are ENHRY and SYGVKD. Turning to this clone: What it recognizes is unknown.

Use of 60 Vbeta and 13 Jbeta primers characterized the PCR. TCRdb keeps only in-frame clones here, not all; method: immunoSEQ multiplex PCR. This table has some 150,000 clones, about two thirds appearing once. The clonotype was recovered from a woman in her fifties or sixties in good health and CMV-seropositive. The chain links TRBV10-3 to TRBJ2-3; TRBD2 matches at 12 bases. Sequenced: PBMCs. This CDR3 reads CATRLAGDDTQYF. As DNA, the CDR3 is TGTGCCACCCGACTAGCGGGAGACGATACGCAGTATTTT.